This T cell receptor beta chain comes out of a study of cytomegalovirus exposure and HLA in healthy donors. Background on the study: When 350 to 400 donors were genotyped, about 81% of them were found to fall in the Caucasian-associated ancestry cluster.

Trimming removed 1 base from V and 3 bases from J, with 10 bases in between. Germline-derived CDR1 and CDR2 are MGHRA and YSYEKL. The CDR3 runs to 14 residues. Study-level points and caveats: As a later analysis revealed, the rate of TCR association differed by HLA locus, with DRB1 most and HLA-C fewest.

This clone was picked up one time. No antigen is known for it. PCR used 60 Vbeta primers and 13 Jbeta primers. Sequencing used immunoSEQ multiplex PCR; TCRdb keeps in-frame clones, though not all of them. The repertoire holds around 120,000 clones, 75% to 90% seen once, with more than 7% in the top ten. V is TRBV4-1 and J is TRBJ2-7; D is perhaps TRBD1 (7 bases). The sequenced material came from PBMCs. The receptor comes from a female donor in good health and CMV-seropositive. CDR3 sequence reads: CASSQGRGDYEQYF. CDR3 sequence (DNA): TGCGCCAGCAGCCAAGGCAGGGGGGACTACGAGCAGTACTTC.